This record concerns one T cell receptor (beta chain) sequence. The target antigen is unknown. TCRdb analysed the 5' RACE reads with MiXCR anew, one entry per CDR3 protein. Here the sample spans approximately 84,000 distinct CDR3 sequences, around 14% being singletons. This entry is derived from a study of early T cells in non-severe SARS-CoV-2 infection. The V gene's germline CDR1 is MNHNS and CDR2 SASEGT. After removal of 3 bases from V and 7 bases from J, the junction contained 5 bases not matched to a gene. CDR3 size: 13 residues. Findings and caveats of the study: Clonotype matching in VDJdb favored anti-spike CD8 responses and did not capture private and CD4 specificities.

The chain combines TRBV6-1 with TRBJ1-2; 7 nucleotides align to TRBD1. Sequencing input: whole blood. This sequence originates from an adult who was a healthcare worker with PCR-confirmed SARS-CoV-2 infection or an uninfected control (not recorded which). The CDR3 region is CASSEPTGIGYTF. The CDR3 DNA follows: TGTGCCAGCAGTGAGCCGACAGGGATTGGCTACACCTTC.